This T cell receptor (beta chain) came from a study of blood T cell repertoires in COVID-19. Study background: COVID-19 samples collected from the United States, Italy and Spain covered acute and convalescent phases. PBMCs, B-cell-depleted T cells, or T cells provided the cDNA or gDNA that made up the material.

Trimming pared 5 bases from V and 2 bases from J, leaving 14 bases between. From germline, CDR1 is LNHDA and CDR2 SQIVND (reference sequence). This CDR3 is 15 amino acids long. Per the study methods: Reference gene primer amplification gave nucleated cell count estimates. TCRdb's table, derived via immunoSEQ multiplex PCR, lists solely in-frame clones and lacks some. V, J and clone size are taken as reported in that table, and D and trimming were inferred from the DNA itself. The sample holds about 180,000 clones; more than 75% are singletons and the top ten take approximately 14%. The age range of participants was about 18 to 95 years, with residence in around 22 US areas.

The chain employs TRBV19 and TRBJ2-3, with D maybe TRBD2 (5 bases). Material for sequencing was PBMCs or T cells enriched from blood (not recorded which). This clonotype originated in a man aged 60 to 75 who had been exposed to COVID-19. CDR3: CASSEAARVTDTQYF. The CDR3 DNA sequence: TGTGCCAGTAGTGAGGCGGCGAGGGTCACAGATACGCAGTATTTT.